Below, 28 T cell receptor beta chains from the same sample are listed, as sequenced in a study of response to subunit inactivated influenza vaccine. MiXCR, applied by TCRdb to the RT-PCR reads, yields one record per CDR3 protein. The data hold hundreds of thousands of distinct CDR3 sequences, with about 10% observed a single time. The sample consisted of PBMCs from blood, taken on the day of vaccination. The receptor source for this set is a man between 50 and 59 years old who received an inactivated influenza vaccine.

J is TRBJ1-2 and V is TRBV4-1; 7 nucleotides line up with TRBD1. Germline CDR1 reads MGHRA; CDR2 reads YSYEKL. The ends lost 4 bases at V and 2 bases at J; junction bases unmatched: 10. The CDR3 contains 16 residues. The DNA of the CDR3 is TGCGCCAGCAGCCGCGAACCGGGACAGCTAAACTATGGCTACACCTTC. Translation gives CASSREPGQLNYGYTF.

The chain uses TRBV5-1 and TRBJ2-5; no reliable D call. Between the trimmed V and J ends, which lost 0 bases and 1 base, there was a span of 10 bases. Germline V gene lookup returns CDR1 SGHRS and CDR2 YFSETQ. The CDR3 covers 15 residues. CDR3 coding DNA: TGCGCCAGCAGCTTGGCCAACCCGCCCCAAGAGACCCAGTACTTC. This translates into CASSLANPPQETQYF.

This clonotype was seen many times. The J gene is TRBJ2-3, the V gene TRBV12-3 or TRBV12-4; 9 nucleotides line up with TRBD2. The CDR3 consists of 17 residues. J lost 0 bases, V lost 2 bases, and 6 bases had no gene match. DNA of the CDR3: TGTGCCAGCAGTTTAACGGCTAGCGGGGTGAGCACAGATACGCAGTATTTT. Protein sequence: CASSLTASGVSTDTQYF.

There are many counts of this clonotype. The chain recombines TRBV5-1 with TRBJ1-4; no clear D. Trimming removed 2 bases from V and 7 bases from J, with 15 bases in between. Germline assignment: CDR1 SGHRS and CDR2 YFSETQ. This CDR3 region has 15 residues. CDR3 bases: TGCGCCAGCAGCTTTAGCGGAAACCTACGTGAAAAACTGTTTTTT. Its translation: CASSFSGNLREKLFF. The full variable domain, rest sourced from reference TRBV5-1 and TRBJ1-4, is KAGVTQTPRYLIKTRGQQVTLSCSPISGHRSVSWYQQTPGQGLQFLFEYFSETQRNKGNFPGRFSGRQFSNSRSEMNVSTLELGDSALYLCASSFSGNLREKLFFGSGTQLSVL.

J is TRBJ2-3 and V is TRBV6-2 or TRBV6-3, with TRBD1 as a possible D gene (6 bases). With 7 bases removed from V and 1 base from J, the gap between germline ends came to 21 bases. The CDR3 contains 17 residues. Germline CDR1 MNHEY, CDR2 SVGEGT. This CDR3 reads CASNYAKGVLGTDTQYF. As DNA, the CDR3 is TGTGCCAGCAATTATGCTAAGGGGGTCCTTGGCACAGATACGCAGTATTTT.

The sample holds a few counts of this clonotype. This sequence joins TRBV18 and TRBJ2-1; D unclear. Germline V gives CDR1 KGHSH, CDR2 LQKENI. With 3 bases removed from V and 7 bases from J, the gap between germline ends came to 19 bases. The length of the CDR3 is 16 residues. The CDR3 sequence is CASSPSHGVTGNEQFF. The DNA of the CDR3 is TGTGCCAGCTCACCCTCGCATGGGGTTACTGGTAATGAGCAGTTCTTC.

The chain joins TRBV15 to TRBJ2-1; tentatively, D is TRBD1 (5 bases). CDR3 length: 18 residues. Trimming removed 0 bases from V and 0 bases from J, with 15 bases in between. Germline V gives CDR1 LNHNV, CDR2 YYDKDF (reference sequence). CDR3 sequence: CATSRDSTGPSSYNEQFF. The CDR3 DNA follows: TGTGCCACCAGCAGAGATTCAACAGGTCCGAGCTCCTACAATGAGCAGTTCTTC.

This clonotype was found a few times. The CDR3 sequence is CASSQVRGKDQPQHF. CDR3 nucleotides: TGCGCCAGCAGCCAAGTACGGGGGAAGGATCAGCCCCAGCATTTT. This chain joins TRBV4-3 and TRBJ1-5, with D possibly TRBD1 on 5 matching bases. The ends were cut back, 1 base at V and 5 bases at J, with 12 bases in the middle. The CDR3 has 15 amino acids. Per germline, CDR1 LGHNA and CDR2 YSLEER.

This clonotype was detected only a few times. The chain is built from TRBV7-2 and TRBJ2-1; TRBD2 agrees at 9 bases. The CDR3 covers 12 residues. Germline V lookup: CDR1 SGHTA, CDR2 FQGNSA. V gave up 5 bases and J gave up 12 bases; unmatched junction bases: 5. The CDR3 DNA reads TGTGCCAGCAGCGTTAGCGGGAGCCGGCAGTTCTTC. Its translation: CASSVSGSRQFF.

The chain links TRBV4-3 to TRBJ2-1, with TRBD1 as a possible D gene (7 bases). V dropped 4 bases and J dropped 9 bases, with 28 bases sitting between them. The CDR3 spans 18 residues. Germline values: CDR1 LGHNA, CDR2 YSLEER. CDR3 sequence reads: CASSPELQGSIGTAEQFF. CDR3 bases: TGCGCCAGCAGCCCTGAACTACAGGGGAGCATCGGGACTGCTGAGCAGTTCTTC.

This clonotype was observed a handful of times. For the CDR3, the DNA is TGTGCCAGCAGCGTAGGGGGGGGAAGGGCCCAAGAGACCCAGTACTTC. Translation gives CASSVGGGRAQETQYF. The rearrangement joins TRBV9 to TRBJ2-5, with 7 bases lining up with TRBD2. In germline, CDR1 is SGDLS, CDR2 YYNGEE. J was trimmed by 1 base and V by 0 bases; bases with no gene match: 6. The CDR3 has 16 amino acids. Drawing the rest from reference TRBV9 and TRBJ2-5, the complete variable domain is DSGVTQTPKHLITATGQRVTLRCSPRSGDLSVYWYQQSLDQGLQFLIQYYNGEERAKGNILERFSAQQFPDLHSELNLSSLELGDSALYFCASSVGGGRAQETQYFGPGTRLLVL.

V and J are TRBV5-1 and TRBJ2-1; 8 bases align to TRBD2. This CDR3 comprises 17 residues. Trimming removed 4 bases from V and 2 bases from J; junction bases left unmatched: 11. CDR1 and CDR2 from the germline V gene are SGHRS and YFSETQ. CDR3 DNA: TGCGCCAGCAGCGAAAACCCAGCGGGGGAGACCTACAATGAGCAGTTCTTC. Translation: CASSENPAGETYNEQFF.

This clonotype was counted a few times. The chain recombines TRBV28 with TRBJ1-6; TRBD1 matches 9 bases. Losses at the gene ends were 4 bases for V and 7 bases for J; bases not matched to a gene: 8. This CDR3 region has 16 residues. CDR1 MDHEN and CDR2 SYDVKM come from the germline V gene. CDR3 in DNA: TGTGCCAGCAGTTCCTCGGGACAGGGACGCAATTCACCCCTCCACTTT. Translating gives CASSSSGQGRNSPLHF.

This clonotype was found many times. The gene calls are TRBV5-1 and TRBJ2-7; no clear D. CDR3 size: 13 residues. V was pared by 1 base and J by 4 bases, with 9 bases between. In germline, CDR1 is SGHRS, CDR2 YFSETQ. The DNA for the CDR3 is TGCGCCAGCAGCTTGCAAGACGGGTACGAGCAGTACTTC. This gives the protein CASSLQDGYEQYF.

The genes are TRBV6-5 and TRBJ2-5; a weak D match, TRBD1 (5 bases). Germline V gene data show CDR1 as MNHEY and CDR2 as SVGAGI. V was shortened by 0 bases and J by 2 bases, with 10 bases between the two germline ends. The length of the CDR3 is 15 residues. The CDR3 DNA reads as TGTGCCAGCAGTTACTCGTATAGGGGTCAAGAGACCCAGTACTTC. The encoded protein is CASSYSYRGQETQYF.

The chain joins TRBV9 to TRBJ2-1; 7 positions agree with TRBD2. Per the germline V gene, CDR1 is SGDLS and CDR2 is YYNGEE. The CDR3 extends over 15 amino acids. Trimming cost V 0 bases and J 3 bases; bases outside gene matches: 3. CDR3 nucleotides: TGTGCCAGCAGCGTAGGCCTAGCGGTCTACAATGAGCAGTTCTTC. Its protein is CASSVGLAVYNEQFF.

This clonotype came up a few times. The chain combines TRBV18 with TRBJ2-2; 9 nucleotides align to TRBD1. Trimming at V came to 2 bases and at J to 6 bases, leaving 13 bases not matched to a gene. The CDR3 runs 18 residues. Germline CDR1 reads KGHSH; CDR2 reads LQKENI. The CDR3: CASSPGTGLVLHSGELFF. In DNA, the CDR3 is TGTGCCAGCTCACCAGGGACAGGGTTGGTTCTGCATTCCGGGGAGCTGTTTTTT.

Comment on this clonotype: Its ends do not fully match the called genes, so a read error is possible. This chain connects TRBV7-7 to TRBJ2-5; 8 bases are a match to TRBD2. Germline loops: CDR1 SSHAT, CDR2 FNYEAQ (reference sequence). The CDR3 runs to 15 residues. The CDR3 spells CASSLVAGNQETQYF. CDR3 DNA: TGTGCTAGCAGCTTAGTAGCGGGGAACCAAGAGACCCAGTACTTC.

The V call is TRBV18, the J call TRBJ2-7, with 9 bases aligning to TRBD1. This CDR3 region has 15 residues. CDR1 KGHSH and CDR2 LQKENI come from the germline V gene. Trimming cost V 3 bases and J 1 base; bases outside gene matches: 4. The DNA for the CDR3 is TGTGCCAGCTCACCTTATGGACAGGGGTCCTACGAGCAGTACTTC. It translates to CASSPYGQGSYEQYF.

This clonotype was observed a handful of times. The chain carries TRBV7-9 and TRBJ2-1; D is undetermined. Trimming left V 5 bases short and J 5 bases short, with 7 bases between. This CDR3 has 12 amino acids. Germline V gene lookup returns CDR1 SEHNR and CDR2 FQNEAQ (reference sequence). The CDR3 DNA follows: TGTGCCAGCAGCCTAGAGAACAATGAGCAGTTCTTC. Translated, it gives CASSLENNEQFF.

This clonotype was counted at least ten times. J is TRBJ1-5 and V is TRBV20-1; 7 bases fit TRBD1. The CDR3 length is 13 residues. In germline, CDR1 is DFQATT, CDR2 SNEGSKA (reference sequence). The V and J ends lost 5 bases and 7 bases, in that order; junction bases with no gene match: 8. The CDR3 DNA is TGCAGTGCTCCGGGACAGCCGGACCAGCCCCAGCATTTT. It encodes CSAPGQPDQPQHF.

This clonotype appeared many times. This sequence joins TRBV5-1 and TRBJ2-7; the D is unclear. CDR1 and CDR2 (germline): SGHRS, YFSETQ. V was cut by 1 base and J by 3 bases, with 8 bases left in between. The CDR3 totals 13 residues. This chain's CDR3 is CASSLSVNYEQYF. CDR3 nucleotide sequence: TGCGCCAGCAGCTTGTCAGTGAACTACGAGCAGTACTTC.

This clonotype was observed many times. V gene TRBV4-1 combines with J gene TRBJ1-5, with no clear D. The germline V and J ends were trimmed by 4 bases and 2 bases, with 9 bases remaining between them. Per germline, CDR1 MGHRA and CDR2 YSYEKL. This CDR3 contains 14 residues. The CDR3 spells CASSLQRGNQPQHF. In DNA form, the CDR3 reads TGCGCCAGCAGCCTTCAGCGGGGCAATCAGCCCCAGCATTTT.

The CDR3 region is CASSSSRSNQPQHF. In DNA, the CDR3 is TGTGCCAGCAGCTCCTCCCGAAGCAATCAGCCCCAGCATTTT. This sequence joins TRBV7-9 and TRBJ1-5; D remains ambiguous. V was pared by 4 bases and J by 1 base, with 8 bases between. Germline lookup yields CDR1 SEHNR and CDR2 FQNEAQ (reference sequence). There are 14 residues in the CDR3.

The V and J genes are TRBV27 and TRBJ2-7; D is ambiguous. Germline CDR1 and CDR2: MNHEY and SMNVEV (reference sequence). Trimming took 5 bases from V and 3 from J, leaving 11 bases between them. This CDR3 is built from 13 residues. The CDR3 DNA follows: TGTGCCAGCAGTCCCCGTGAATTCTACGAGCAGTACTTC. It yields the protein CASSPREFYEQYF.

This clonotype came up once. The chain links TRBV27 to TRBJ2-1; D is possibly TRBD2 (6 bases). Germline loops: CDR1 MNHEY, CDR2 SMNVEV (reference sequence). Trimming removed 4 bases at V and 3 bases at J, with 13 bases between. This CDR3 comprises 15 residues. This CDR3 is CASSSWSGLYNEQFF. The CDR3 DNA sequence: TGTGCCAGCAGTTCTTGGTCGGGACTCTACAATGAGCAGTTCTTC.

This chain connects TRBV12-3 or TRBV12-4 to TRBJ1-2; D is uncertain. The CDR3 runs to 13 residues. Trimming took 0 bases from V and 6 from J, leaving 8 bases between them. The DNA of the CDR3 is TGTGCCAGCAGTTTAGCGAGGCCAGATGGCTACACCTTC. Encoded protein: CASSLARPDGYTF.

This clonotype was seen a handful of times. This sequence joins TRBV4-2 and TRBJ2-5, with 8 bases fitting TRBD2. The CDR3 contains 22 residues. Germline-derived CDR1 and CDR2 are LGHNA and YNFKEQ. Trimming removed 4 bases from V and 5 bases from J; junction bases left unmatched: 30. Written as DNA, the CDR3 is TGTGCCAGCAGCCCCCTCTGGTTTGTTCGAGCGGGAGAAATCCCGCGTTTGGAGACCCAGTACTTC. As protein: CASSPLWFVRAGEIPRLETQYF.